Following are 4 T cell receptor beta chains from one sample sequenced in a study of cytomegalovirus exposure and HLA in healthy donors. The PCR was carried out with 60 Vbeta primers and 13 Jbeta primers. Clones were sequenced by immunoSEQ multiplex PCR, and TCRdb holds only the in-frame ones, with some missing. The table shows roughly 150,000 clones, with roughly 80% occurring only once. Sequenced sample: PBMCs. The origin of the receptors is a male donor in good health and CMV-seronegative.

The chain couples TRBV7-8 to TRBJ1-1; 10 bases are a match to TRBD1. The CDR3 is made up of 15 amino acids. V shed 5 bases, J shed 5 bases, and the junction held 8 bases outside the gene matches. In germline, CDR1 is SGHVS, CDR2 FQNEAQ. The CDR3 sequence: CASSRLTGGRTEAFF. The CDR3 nucleotides are TGTGCCAGCAGCCGGCTGACAGGGGGCAGGACTGAAGCTTTCTTT.

This chain joins TRBV15 and TRBJ2-1; 9 nucleotides agree with TRBD1. Germline trimming cut 3 bases from V and 3 bases from J; bases unmatched to any gene: 3. This CDR3 region has 15 residues. Germline V gene sequence: CDR1 LNHNV, CDR2 YYDKDF (reference sequence). The CDR3 DNA is TGTGCCACCAGCAGCGGGACAGGGCTCTACAATGAGCAGTTCTTC. Protein: CATSSGTGLYNEQFF.

CDR3 loop: CASEALGGSDGYTF. The CDR3 DNA reads as TGCGCCAGCGAGGCCCTAGGGGGCTCGGATGGCTACACCTTC. The V gene is TRBV5-1, the J gene TRBJ1-2; 7 bases line up with TRBD1. The CDR3 contains 14 residues. The V segment lost 7 bases and the J segment 6 bases; nucleotides outside the gene matches: 12. CDR1 SGHRS and CDR2 YFSETQ come from the germline V gene. Looking up the rest from reference TRBV5-1 and TRBJ1-2 gives the full variable domain: KAGVTQTPRYLIKTRGQQVTLSCSPISGHRSVSWYQQTPGQGLQFLFEYFSETQRNKGNFPGRFSGRQFSNSRSEMNVSTLELGDSALYLCASEALGGSDGYTFGSGTRLTVV.

CDR3 coding DNA: TGCAGCGTTGAATTACTAACAGGGGAGGATTCTGGCTATGGCTACACCTTC. Protein: CSVELLTGEDSGYGYTF. This chain connects TRBV29-1 to TRBJ1-2; 7 bases agree with TRBD1. The length of the CDR3 is 17 residues. Germline-derived CDR1 and CDR2 are SQVTM and ANQGSEA. J was trimmed by 4 bases and V by 2 bases; bases with no gene match: 16.